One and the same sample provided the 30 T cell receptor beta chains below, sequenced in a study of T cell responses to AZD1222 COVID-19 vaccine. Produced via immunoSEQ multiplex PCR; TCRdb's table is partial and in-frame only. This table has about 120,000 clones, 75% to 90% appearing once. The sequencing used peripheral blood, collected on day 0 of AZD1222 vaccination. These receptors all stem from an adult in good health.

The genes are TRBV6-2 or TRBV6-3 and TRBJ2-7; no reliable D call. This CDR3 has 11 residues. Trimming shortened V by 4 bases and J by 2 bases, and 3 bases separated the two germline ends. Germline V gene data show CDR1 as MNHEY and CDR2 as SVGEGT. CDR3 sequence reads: CASSSAYEQYF. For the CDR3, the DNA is TGTGCCAGCAGTTCGGCCTACGAGCAGTACTTC.

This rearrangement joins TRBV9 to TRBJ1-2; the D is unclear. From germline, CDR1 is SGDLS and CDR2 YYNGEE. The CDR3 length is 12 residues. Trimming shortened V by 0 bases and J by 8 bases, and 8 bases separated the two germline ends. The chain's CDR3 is CASSVGREGYTF. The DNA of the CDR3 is TGTGCCAGCAGCGTAGGGCGGGAGGGCTACACCTTC.

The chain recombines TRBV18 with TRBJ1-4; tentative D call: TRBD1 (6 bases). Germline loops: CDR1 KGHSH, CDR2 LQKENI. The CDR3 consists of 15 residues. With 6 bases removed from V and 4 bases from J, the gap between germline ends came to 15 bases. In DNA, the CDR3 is TGTGCCAGCTCCGCCCAGGGGCCGGGTAATGAAAAACTGTTTTTT. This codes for CASSAQGPGNEKLFF.

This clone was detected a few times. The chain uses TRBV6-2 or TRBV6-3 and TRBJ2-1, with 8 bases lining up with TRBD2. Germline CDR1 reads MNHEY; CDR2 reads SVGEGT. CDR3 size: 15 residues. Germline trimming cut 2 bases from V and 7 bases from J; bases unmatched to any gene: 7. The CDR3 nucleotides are TGTGCCAGCAGTTACGTCGGGGGGGCCAGGAATGAGCAGTTCTTC. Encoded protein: CASSYVGGARNEQFF.

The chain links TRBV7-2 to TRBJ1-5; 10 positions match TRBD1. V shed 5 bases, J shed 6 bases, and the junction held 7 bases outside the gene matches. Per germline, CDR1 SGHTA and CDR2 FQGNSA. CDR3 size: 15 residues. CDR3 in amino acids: CASSPTGGAGQPQHF. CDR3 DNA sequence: TGTGCCAGCAGCCCGACAGGGGGCGCGGGTCAGCCCCAGCATTTT.

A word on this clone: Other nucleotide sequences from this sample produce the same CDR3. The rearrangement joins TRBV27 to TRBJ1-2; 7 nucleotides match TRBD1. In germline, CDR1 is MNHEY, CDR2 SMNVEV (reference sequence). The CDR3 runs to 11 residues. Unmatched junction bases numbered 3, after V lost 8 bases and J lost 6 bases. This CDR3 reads CASSQGNGYTF. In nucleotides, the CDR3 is TGTGCCAGCTCACAGGGGAATGGCTACACCTTC.

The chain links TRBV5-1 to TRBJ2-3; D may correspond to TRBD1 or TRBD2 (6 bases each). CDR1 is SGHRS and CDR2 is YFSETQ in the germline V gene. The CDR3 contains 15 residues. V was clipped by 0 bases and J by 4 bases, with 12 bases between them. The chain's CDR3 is CASSLVLGGADTQYF. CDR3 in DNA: TGCGCCAGCAGCTTGGTACTCGGGGGCGCAGATACGCAGTATTTT.

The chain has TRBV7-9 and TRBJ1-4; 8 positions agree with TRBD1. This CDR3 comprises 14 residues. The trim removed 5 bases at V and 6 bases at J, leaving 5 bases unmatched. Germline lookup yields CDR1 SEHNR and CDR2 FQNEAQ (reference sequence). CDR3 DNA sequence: TGTGCCAGCAGCCACTCGGACAGGGATGAAAAACTGTTTTTT. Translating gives CASSHSDRDEKLFF.

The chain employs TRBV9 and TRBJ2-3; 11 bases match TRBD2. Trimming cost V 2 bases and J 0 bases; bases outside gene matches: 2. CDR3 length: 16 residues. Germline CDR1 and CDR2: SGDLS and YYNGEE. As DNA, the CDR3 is TGTGCCAGCAGCGTTGGGACTAGCGGTAGCACAGATACGCAGTATTTT. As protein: CASSVGTSGSTDTQYF.

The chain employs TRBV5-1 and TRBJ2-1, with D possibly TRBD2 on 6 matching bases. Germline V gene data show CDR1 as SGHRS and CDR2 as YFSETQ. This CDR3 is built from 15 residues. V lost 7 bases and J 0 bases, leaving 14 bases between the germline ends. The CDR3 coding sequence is TGCGCCAGCCGGGTCGGGACTGACTCCTACAATGAGCAGTTCTTC. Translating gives CASRVGTDSYNEQFF.

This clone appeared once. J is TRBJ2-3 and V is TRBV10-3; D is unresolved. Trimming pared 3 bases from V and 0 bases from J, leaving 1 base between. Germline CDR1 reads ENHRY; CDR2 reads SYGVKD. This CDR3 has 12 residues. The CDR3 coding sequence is TGTGCCATCAGTGACAGCACAGATACGCAGTATTTT. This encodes CAISDSTDTQYF.

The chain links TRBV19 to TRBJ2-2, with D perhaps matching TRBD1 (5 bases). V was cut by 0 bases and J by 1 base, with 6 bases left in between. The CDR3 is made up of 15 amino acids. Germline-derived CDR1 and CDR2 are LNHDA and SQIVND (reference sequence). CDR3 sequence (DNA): TGTGCCAGTAGTATAGATAGGGGGAACACCGGGGAGCTGTTTTTT. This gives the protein CASSIDRGNTGELFF.

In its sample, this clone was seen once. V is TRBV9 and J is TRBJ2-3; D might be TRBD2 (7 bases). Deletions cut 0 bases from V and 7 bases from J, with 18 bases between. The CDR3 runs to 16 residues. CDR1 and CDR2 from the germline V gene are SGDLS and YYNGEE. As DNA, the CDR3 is TGTGCCAGCAGCGTAGACCCAGGGGCTAGCGGAAATACGCAGTATTTT. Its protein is CASSVDPGASGNTQYF.

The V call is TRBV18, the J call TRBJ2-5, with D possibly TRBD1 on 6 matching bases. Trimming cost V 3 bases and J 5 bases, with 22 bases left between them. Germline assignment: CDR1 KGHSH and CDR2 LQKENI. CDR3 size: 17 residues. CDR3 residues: CASSPPWQEGDRETQYF. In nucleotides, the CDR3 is TGTGCCAGCTCACCCCCGTGGCAAGAGGGGGATAGGGAGACCCAGTACTTC.

The CDR3 sequence: CASSLGREGRRETQYF. The CDR3 nucleotides read TGTGCCAGCAGTCTAGGGCGGGAGGGCCGGAGGGAGACCCAGTACTTC. The chain combines TRBV6-2 or TRBV6-3 with TRBJ2-5; 9 bases match TRBD2. CDR3 length equals 16 residues. Germline CDR1 and CDR2: MNHEY and SVGEGT. With V trimmed by 5 bases and J by 5 bases, 12 bases remained unmatched.

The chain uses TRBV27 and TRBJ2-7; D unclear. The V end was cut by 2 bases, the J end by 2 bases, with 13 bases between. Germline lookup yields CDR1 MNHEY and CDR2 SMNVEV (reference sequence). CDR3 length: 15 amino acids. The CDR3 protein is CASSLLGLGPYEQYF. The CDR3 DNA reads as TGTGCCAGCAGTTTACTGGGCCTAGGGCCCTACGAGCAGTACTTC.

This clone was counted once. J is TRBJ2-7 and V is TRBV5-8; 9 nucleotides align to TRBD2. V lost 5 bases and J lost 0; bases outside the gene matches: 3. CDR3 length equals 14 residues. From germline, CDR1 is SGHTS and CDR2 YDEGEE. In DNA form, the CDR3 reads TGTGCCAGCAGAAGCGGGGGGTCCTCCTACGAGCAGTACTTC. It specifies CASRSGGSSYEQYF.

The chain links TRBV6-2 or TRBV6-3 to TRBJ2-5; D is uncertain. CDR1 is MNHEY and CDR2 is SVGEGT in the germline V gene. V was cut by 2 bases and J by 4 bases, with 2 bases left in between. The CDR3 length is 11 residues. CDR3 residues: CASSYRETQYF. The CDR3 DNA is TGTGCCAGCAGTTACAGAGAGACCCAGTACTTC.

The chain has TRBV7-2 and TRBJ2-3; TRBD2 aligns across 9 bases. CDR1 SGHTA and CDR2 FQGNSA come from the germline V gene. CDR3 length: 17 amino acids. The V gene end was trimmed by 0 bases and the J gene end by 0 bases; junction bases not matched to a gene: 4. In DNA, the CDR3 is TGTGCCAGCAGCTTAGCGAGCGGGGGGCCGAGCACAGATACGCAGTATTTT. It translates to CASSLASGGPSTDTQYF.

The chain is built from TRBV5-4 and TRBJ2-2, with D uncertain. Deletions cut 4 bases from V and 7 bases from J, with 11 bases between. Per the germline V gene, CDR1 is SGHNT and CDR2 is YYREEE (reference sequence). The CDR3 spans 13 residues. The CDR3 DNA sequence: TGTGCCAGCAGCCCGGGTGGAAGCGGGGAGCTGTTTTTT. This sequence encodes CASSPGGSGELFF.

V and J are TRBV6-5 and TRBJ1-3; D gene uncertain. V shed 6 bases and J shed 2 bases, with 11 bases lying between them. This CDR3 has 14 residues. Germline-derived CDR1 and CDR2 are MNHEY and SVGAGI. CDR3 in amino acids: CASRLQLTGNTIYF. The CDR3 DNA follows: TGTGCCAGCAGACTACAGCTTACTGGAAACACCATATATTTT.

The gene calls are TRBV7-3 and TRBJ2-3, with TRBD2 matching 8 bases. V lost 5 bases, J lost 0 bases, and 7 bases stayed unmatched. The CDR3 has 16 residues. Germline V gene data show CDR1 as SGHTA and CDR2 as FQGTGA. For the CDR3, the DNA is TGTGCCAGCAGCCCTCCCAGCGGGGGTAGCACAGATACGCAGTATTTT. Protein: CASSPPSGGSTDTQYF.

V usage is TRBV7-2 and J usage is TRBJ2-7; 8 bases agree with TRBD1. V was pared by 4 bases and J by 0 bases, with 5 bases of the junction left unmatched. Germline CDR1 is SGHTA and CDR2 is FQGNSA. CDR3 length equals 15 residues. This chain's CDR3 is CASSSPGQASYEQYF. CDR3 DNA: TGTGCCAGCAGCTCCCCGGGACAGGCCTCCTACGAGCAGTACTTC.

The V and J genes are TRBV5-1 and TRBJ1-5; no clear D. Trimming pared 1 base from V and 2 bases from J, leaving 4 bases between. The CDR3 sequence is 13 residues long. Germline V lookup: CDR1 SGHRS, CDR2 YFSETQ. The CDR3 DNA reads TGCGCCAGCAGCTTGCTTGGCAATCAGCCCCAGCATTTT. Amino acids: CASSLLGNQPQHF. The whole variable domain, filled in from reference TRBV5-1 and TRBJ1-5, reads KAGVTQTPRYLIKTRGQQVTLSCSPISGHRSVSWYQQTPGQGLQFLFEYFSETQRNKGNFPGRFSGRQFSNSRSEMNVSTLELGDSALYLCASSLLGNQPQHFGDGTRLSIL.

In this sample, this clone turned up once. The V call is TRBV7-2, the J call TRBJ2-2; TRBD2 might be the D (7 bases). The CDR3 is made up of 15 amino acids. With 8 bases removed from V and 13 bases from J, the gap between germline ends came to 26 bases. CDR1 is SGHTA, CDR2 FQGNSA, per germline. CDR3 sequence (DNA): TGTGCCAGCGGTGGGGGGGCCAGCTACCCCATTAGGCTGTTTTTT. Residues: CASGGGASYPIRLFF.

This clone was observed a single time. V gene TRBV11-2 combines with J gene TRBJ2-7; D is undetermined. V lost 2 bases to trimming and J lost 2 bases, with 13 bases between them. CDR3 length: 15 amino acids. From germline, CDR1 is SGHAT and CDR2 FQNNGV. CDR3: CASSLWESQTYEQYF. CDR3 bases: TGTGCCAGCAGCTTATGGGAATCGCAAACCTACGAGCAGTACTTC.

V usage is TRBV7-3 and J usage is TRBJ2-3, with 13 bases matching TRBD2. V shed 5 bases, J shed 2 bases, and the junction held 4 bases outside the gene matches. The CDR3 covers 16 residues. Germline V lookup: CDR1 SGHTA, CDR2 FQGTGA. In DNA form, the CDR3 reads TGTGCCAGCAGCCCAGGACTAGCGGGGGTCACAGATACGCAGTATTTT. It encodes CASSPGLAGVTDTQYF. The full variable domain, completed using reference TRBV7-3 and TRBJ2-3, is GAGVSQTPSNKVTEKGKYVELRCDPISGHTALYWYRQSLGQGPEFLIYFQGTGAADDSGLPNDRFFAVRPEGSVSTLKIQRTERGDSAVYLCASSPGLAGVTDTQYFGPGTRLTVL.

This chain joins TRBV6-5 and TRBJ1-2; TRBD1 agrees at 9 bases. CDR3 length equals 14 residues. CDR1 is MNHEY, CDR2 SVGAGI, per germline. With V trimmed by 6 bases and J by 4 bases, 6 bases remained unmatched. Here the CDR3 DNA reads TGTGCCAGCAGGGGACAGGGCATTATCTATGGCTACACCTTC. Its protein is CASRGQGIIYGYTF.

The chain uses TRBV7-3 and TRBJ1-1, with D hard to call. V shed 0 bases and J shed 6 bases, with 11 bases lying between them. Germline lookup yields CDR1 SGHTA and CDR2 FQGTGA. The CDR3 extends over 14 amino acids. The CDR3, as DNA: TGTGCCAGCAGCTTAACACGCGACGGGGCTGAAGCTTTCTTT. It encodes CASSLTRDGAEAFF.

The CDR3 sequence: CASSSEQLGSPLHF. The CDR3 coding sequence is TGTGCCAGCTCCTCCGAACAGCTCGGTTCACCCCTCCACTTT. This chain connects TRBV18 to TRBJ1-6; D remains unclear. With 6 bases removed from V and 9 bases from J, the gap between germline ends came to 15 bases. CDR1 KGHSH and CDR2 LQKENI come from the germline V gene. This CDR3 is 14 amino acids long.